The source of this T cell receptor (beta chain) is a study of cytomegalovirus exposure and HLA in healthy donors. The repertoire was sequenced with immunoSEQ multiplex PCR; TCRdb's copy has only in-frame clones and lacks some. The sample lists over 200,000 clones, over 80% occurring once. The trim removed 0 bases at V and 5 bases at J, leaving 7 bases unmatched. CDR3 length: 16 residues. Germline V gene lookup returns CDR1 SEHNR and CDR2 FQNEAQ (reference sequence). The sequenced sample consisted of PBMCs. This receptor was obtained from a woman aged 25-40 years in good health and CMV-seropositive. This chain links TRBV7-9 with TRBJ2-1; TRBD2 aligns across 7 bases. This chain's CDR3 is CASSLARLAGNNEQFF. The DNA of the CDR3 is TGTGCCAGCAGCTTAGCGAGACTAGCCGGCAACAATGAGCAGTTCTTC. The whole variable domain, remainder taken from reference TRBV7-9 and TRBJ2-1, is DTGVSQNPRHKITKRGQNVTFRCDPISEHNRLYWYRQTLGQGPEFLTYFQNEAQLEKSRLLSDRFSAERPKGSFSTLEIQRTEQGDSAMYLCASSLARLAGNNEQFFGPGTRLTVL.